These T cell receptor beta chains were read from a single sample in a study of shared clonotypes between healthy human individuals. Sequenced by immunoSEQ multiplex PCR; TCRdb stores in-frame clones only, minus some. The data hold over 2 million clones, with under 95% observed a single time. Specimen: naive CD4+ T cells from PBMCs. These receptors all stem from a man younger than 35 in good health. Some clones in this sample may be carry-over from other donors' samples. Both conserved end residues are trimmed from each CDR3. The size field is filled for only some rows; it gives once, few, many or a size class.

v_gene,j_gene,abundance,CDR3aa
TRBV15,TRBJ2-6,-,ATSRDPGAGANVLT
TRBV28,TRBJ1-1,-,ASSPRGFRPVGTEAF
TRBV2,TRBJ1-2,-,ASSVWYYGYT
TRBV5-1,TRBJ1-1,-,ASSPTGVTEAF
TRBV5-8,TRBJ1-5,-,ASSRTGRDGNQPQH
TRBV15,TRBJ1-3,-,ATSSGQGISGNTIY
TRBV7-9,TRBJ2-2,-,ASSTRRGGNTGELF
TRBV7-2,TRBJ2-7,-,ASSEGLAGGPNYEQY
TRBV5-1,TRBJ2-7,-,ASRPILTGGKNEQY
TRBV9,TRBJ2-1,-,ASSGGTSNEQF
TRBV30,TRBJ1-1,few,AWSAGPHQAF
TRBV5-1,TRBJ2-1,-,ASSLGPISSYNEQF
TRBV9,TRBJ2-1,once,ASSVGLAGGYNEQF
TRBV28,TRBJ2-7,-,ASSSGTEQY
TRBV5-1,TRBJ1-5,-,ASSLEGRGSSQPQH
TRBV7-9,TRBJ2-3,-,ASSPTGGQRGTDTQY
TRBV6-6,TRBJ2-7,-,ASSYRDRQNEQY
TRBV7-8,TRBJ2-2,once,ASSLARTFGELF
TRBV2,TRBJ2-5,once,ASRVLAAGETQY
TRBV6-5,TRBJ1-2,-,ASSVGQGNYGYT
TRBV7-2,TRBJ2-3,-,ASSPDYGTDTQY
TRBV30,TRBJ1-2,-,AWTAIGEWFGRGNYGYT
TRBV19,TRBJ2-3,-,ASTRQGGQY
TRBV6-1,TRBJ2-7,-,ASSVFRGYEQY
TRBV29-1,TRBJ2-7,-,SVEGVGYEQY
TRBV28,TRBJ1-5,-,ATGVRGGSNQPQH
TRBV7-2,TRBJ2-7,-,ASTSPALFEQY
TRBV4-3,TRBJ2-7,-,ASSQEPDQSSYEQY